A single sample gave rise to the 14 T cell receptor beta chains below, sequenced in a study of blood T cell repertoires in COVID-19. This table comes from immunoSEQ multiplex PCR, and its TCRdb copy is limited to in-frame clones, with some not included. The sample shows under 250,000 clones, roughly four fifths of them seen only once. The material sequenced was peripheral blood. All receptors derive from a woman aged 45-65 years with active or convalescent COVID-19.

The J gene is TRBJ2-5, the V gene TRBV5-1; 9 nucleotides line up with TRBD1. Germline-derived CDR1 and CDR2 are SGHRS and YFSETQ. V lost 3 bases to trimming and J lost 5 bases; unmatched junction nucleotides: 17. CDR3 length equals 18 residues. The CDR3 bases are TGCGCCAGCAGCTCAGGACAGGGGCGACGATTCTCGGGGGAGACCCAGTACTTC. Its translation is CASSSGQGRRFSGETQYF. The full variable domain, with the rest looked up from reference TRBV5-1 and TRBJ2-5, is KAGVTQTPRYLIKTRGQQVTLSCSPISGHRSVSWYQQTPGQGLQFLFEYFSETQRNKGNFPGRFSGRQFSNSRSEMNVSTLELGDSALYLCASSSGQGRRFSGETQYFGPGTRLLVL.

The CDR3 DNA reads TGTGCCAGCAGCTTCGGGGGCACAGATACGCAGTATTTT. Translating it yields CASSFGGTDTQYF. The J gene is TRBJ2-3, the V gene TRBV11-2; D may be TRBD2 (5 bases). Trimming removed 3 bases from V and 1 base from J, with 5 bases in between. The CDR3 spans 13 residues. CDR1 SGHAT and CDR2 FQNNGV come from the germline V gene.

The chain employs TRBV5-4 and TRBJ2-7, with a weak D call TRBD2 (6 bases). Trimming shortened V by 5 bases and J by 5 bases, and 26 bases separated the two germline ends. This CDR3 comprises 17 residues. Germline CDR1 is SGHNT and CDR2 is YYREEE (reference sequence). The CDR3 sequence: CASSPLSLTSKTHEQYF. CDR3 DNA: TGTGCCAGCAGTCCGCTAAGCCTGACTAGTAAGACCCACGAGCAGTACTTC.

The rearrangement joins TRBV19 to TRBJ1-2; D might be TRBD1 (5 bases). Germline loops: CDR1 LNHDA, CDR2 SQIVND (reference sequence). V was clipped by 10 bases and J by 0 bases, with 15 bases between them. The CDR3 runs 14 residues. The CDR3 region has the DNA TGTGCCACACGCTCGGGGGTTCCTAACTATGGCTACACCTTC. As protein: CATRSGVPNYGYTF.

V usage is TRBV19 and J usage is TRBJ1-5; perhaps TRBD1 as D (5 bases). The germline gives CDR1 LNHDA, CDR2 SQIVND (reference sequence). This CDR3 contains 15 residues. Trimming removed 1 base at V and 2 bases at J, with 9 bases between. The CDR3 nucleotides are TGTGCCAGTAGTATAGTAAAAGGGGGCAATCAGCCCCAGCATTTT. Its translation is CASSIVKGGNQPQHF. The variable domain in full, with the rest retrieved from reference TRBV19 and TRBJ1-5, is DGGITQSPKYLFRKEGQNVTLSCEQNLNHDAMYWYRQDPGQGLRLIYYSQIVNDFQKGDIAEGYSVSREKKESFPLTVTSAQKNPTAFYLCASSIVKGGNQPQHFGDGTRLSIL.

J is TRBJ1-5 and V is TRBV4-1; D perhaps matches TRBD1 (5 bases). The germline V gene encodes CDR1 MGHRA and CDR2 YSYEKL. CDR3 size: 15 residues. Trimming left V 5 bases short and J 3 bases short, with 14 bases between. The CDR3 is CASSGGTGINQPQHF. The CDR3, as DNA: TGCGCCAGCAGCGGGGGGACGGGAATCAATCAGCCCCAGCATTTT.

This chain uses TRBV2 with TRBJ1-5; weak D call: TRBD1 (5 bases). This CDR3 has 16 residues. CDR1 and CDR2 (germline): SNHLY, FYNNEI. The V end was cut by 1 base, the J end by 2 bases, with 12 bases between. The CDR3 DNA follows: TGTGCCAGCAGTGAAGGGGTCGGGGGAGGCAATCAGCCCCAGCATTTT. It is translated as CASSEGVGGGNQPQHF.

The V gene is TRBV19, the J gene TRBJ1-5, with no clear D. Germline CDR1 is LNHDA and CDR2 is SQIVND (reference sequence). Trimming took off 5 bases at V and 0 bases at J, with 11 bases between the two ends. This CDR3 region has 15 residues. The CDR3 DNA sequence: TGTGCCAGTAGTTTCGAGGGCACTAGCAATCAGCCCCAGCATTTT. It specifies CASSFEGTSNQPQHF.

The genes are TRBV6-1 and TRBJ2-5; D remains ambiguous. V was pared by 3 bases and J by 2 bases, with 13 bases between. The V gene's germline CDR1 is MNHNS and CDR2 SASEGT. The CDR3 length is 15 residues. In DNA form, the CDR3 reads TGTGCCAGCAGTGAGTGGTTATCAGTACAAGAGACCCAGTACTTC. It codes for CASSEWLSVQETQYF.

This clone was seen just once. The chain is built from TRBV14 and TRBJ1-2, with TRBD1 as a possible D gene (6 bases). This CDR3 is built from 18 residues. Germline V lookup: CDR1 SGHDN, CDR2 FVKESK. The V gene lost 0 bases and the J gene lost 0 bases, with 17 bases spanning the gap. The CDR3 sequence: CASSQDLLTGYTNYGYTF. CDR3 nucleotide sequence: TGTGCCAGCAGCCAAGACTTGTTAACAGGGTATACTAACTATGGCTACACCTTC.

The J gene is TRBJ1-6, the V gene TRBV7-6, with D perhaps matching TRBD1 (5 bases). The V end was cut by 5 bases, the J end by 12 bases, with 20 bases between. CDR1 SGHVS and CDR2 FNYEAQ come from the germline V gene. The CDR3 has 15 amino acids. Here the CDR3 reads CASSLQEGAFQPLHF. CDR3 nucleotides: TGTGCCAGCAGCCTCCAGGAAGGGGCCTTCCAACCCCTCCACTTT. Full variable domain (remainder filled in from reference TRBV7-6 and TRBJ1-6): GAGVSQSPRYKVTKRGQDVALRCDPISGHVSLYWYRQALGQGPEFLTYFNYEAQQDKSGLPNDRFSAERPEGSISTLTIQRTEQRDSAMYRCASSLQEGAFQPLHFGNGTRLTVT.

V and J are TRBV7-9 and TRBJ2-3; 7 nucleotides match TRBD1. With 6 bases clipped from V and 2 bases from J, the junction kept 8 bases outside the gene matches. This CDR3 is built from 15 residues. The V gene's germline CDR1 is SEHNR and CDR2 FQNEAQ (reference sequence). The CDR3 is CASRGDRGPTDTQYF. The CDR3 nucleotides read TGTGCCAGCAGGGGGGACAGAGGACCCACAGATACGCAGTATTTT.

CDR3 residues: CAWSAGGTEAFF. CDR3 sequence (DNA): TGTGCCTGGAGTGCAGGGGGCACTGAAGCTTTCTTT. The rearrangement joins TRBV30 to TRBJ1-1; 7 bases fit TRBD1. Germline values: CDR1 GTSNPN, CDR2 SVGIG (reference sequence). The J segment lost 4 bases and the V segment lost 1 base, leaving 0 bases of the junction unmatched. The CDR3 runs to 12 residues.

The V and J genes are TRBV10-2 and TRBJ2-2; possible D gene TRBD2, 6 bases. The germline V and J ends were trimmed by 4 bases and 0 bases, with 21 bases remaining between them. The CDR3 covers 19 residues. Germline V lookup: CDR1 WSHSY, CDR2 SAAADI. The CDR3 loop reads CASSALRSGRAPNTGELFF. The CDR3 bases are TGCGCCAGCAGTGCATTACGTAGCGGAAGAGCGCCGAACACCGGGGAGCTGTTTTTT.